This section outlines one T cell receptor beta chain sequence together with its context. Its specificity is not known. The sample belongs to a study of OX40 agonist ivuxolimab in advanced cancers. V gave up 1 base and J gave up 7 bases, with 27 bases separating them. The CDR3 runs 20 residues. CDR1 and CDR2 (germline): SGHRS, YFSETQ. Study-wide results and limits: Expanded clones tended on average to be more numerous among CD8+ T cells than CD4+.

Here immunoSEQ multiplex PCR was the method, and the copy in TCRdb shows in-frame clones only, minus some. The table includes about 80,000 clones, 80% to 90% detected once. If patients had autoimmune disease history or systemic immunosuppression, they were excluded. Blood sampling was done at baseline, cycle 4 day 1, and cycle 7 day 1. Specimen: CD4+ or CD8+ T cells sorted from blood, collected in a trial of the OX40 agonist ivuxolimab. J is TRBJ1-6 and V is TRBV5-1; unclear D gene. The sequence was collected from an adult with an advanced solid tumor such as melanoma, head and neck, liver or kidney cancer. CDR3 loop: CASSLRPPGTGSMGNSPLHF. The CDR3 bases are TGCGCCAGCAGCTTGCGGCCTCCAGGTACGGGGTCGATGGGGAATTCACCCCTCCACTTT.